This record concerns one T cell receptor beta chain sequence. The CDR3 contains 13 residues. V lost 7 bases and J lost 5, with 9 bases in between. Germline assignment: CDR1 SNHLY and CDR2 FYNNEI. The sample comes from a study of blood T cell repertoires in COVID-19. The method was immunoSEQ multiplex PCR; TCRdb's version includes in-frame clones alone and lacks a portion of them. Among under 350,000 clones listed, 75% to 90% were seen once. The TCR was taken from a man between 60 and 75 years old who had recovered from COVID-19. Sequencing used peripheral blood. This sequence joins TRBV2 and TRBJ1-6; D is uncertain. The CDR3 reads CASKGGNNSPLHF. The DNA for the CDR3 is TGTGCCAGCAAAGGAGGGAATAATTCACCCCTCCACTTT.